This T cell receptor (beta chain) was retrieved from a study of CD8 T cells in Susac syndrome. Sequencing targeted TCR beta in T cells from blood (CD8+ and CD4+). Controls comprised healthy donors matched for age and sex. A quantity of about 0.5 to 1 ug RNA underwent reverse transcription using random hexamers. With immunoSEQ multiplex PCR, TCR beta CDR3 was amplified across 54 Vbeta and 13 Jbeta. TCRdb reanalysed the immunoSEQ multiplex PCR reads using MiXCR and keeps one entry per CDR3 protein. The data contain 130,000 to 150,000 distinct CDR3 sequences, 90% to 95% of them singletons. Input material: CD8+ T cells from PBMCs. The TCR sequence derives from a human donor in good health.

The CDR3 DNA follows: TGCGCCAGCAGCCAGGGGGACGGAGGGCCTGGTGAGACCCAGTACTTC. Its translation is CASSQGDGGPGETQYF. The chain combines TRBV4-3 with TRBJ2-5, with a weak D call TRBD2 (6 bases). With 3 bases removed from V and 5 bases from J, the gap between germline ends came to 19 bases. Germline loops: CDR1 LGHNA, CDR2 YSLEER. There are 16 residues in the CDR3.